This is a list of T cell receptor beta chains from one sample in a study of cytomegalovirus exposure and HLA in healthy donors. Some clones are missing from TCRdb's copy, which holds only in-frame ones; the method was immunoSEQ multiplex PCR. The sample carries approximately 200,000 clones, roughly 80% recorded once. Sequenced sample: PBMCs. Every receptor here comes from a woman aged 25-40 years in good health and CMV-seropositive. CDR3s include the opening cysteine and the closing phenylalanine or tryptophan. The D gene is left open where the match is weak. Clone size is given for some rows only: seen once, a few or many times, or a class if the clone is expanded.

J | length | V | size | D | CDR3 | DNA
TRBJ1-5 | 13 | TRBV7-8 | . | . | CASSGLTGGPQHF | TGTGCCAGCAGCGGACTAACGGGGGGGCCCCAGCATTTT
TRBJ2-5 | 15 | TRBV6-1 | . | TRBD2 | CASSEGSGWRETQYF | TGTGCCAGCAGTGAAGGTAGCGGGTGGAGGGAGACCCAGTACTTC
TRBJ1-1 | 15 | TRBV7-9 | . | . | CASSLVEGEYTEAFF | TGTGCCAGCAGCTTAGTCGAGGGGGAATACACTGAAGCTTTCTTT
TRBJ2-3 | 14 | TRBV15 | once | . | CATSSSGRSDTQYF | TGTGCCACCAGCAGTTCCGGGAGATCAGATACGCAGTATTTT
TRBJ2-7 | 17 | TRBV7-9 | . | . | CASSPRPARNYNYEQYF | TGTGCCAGCAGCCCTAGACCCGCGCGGAATTATAACTACGAGCAGTACTTC
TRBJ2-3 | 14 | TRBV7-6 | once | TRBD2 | CASSSGGAVDTQYF | TGTGCCAGCAGCTCGGGGGGGGCCGTGGATACGCAGTATTTT
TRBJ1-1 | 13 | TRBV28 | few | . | CASSLGGPTEAFF | TGTGCCAGCAGTTTGGGGGGGCCCACTGAAGCTTTCTTT
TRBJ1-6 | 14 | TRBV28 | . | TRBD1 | CASKTGTANSPLHF | TGTGCCAGCAAAACCGGGACAGCAAATTCACCCCTCCACTTT
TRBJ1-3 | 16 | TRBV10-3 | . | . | CAITTAGVQAGNTIYF | TGTGCCATCACCACCGCCGGGGTCCAGGCTGGAAACACCATATATTTT
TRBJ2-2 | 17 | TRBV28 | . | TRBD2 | CASSPGGFGFNTGELFF | TGTGCCAGCAGTCCCGGGGGGTTCGGATTTAACACCGGGGAGCTGTTTTTT
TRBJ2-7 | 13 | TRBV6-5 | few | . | CASTQGLFYEQYF | TGTGCCAGCACTCAGGGACTCTTCTACGAGCAGTACTTC
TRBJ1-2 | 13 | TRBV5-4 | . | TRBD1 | CASSPTGGDGYTF | TGTGCCAGCAGCCCGACAGGGGGGGATGGCTACACCTTC
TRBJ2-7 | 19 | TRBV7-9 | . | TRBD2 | CASSPSGGLLRRNSGEQYF | TGTGCCAGCAGCCCGAGCGGGGGCCTACTACGGCGCAATTCAGGCGAGCAGTACTTC
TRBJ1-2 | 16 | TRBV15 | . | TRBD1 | CATSREEGAIYYGYTF | TGTGCCACCAGCAGAGAGGAGGGGGCAATATACTATGGCTACACCTTC
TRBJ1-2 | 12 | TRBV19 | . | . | CASSIGGDGYTF | TGTGCCAGTAGTATAGGAGGAGATGGCTACACCTTC
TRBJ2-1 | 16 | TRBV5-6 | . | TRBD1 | CASSFYRGMERNEQFF | TGTGCCAGCAGCTTCTACAGGGGAATGGAGAGAAATGAGCAGTTCTTC
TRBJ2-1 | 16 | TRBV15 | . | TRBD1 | CATSRGGTGRGNEQFF | TGTGCCACCAGCAGAGGTGGGACAGGGAGGGGCAATGAGCAGTTCTTC
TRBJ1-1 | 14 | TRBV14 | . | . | CASSQHARDTEAFF | TGTGCCAGCAGCCAACACGCCCGGGACACTGAAGCTTTCTTT
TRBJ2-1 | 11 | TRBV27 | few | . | CASTSKSEQFF | TGTGCCAGCACCTCGAAGAGTGAGCAGTTCTTC
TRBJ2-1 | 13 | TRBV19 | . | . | CASSITVNNEQFF | TGTGCCAGTAGTATAACGGTTAACAATGAGCAGTTCTTC
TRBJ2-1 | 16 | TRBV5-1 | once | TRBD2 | CASSWGLAGGDNEQFF | TGCGCCAGCAGCTGGGGGTTAGCGGGAGGGGACAATGAGCAGTTCTTC
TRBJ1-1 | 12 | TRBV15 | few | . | CATSRPGLGAFF | TGTGCCACCAGCAGACCCGGACTTGGGGCTTTCTTT
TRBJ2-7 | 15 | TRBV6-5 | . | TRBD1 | CASSYLGTAPYEQYF | TGTGCCAGCAGTTACCTCGGGACAGCTCCTTACGAGCAGTACTTC
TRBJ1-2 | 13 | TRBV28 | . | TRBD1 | CASSLGQGDGYTF | TGTGCCAGCAGTTTAGGGCAGGGGGACGGCTACACCTTC
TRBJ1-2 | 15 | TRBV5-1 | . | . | CASSLGPGGGRGYTF | TGCGCCAGCAGCTTGGGGCCCGGGGGGGGCCGAGGCTACACCTTC
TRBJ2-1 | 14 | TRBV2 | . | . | CASSDPGRGNEQFF | TGTGCCAGCAGTGATCCGGGAAGGGGGAATGAGCAGTTCTTC
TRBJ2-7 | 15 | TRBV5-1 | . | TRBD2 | CASSGTGTSGYEQYF | TGCGCCAGCAGCGGAACCGGGACTAGCGGCTACGAGCAGTACTTC
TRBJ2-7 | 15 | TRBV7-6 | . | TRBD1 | CASSLGTAAVYEQYF | TGTGCCAGCAGCCTTGGGACAGCGGCCGTCTACGAGCAGTACTTC
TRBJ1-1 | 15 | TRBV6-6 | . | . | CASSTAGFMNTEAFF | TGTGCCAGCAGTACGGCAGGGTTCATGAACACTGAAGCTTTCTTT
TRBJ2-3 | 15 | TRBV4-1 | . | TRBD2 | CASSQASGGTDTQYF | TGCGCCAGCAGCCAAGCTAGCGGGGGGACAGATACGCAGTATTTT
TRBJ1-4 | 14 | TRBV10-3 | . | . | CAISESLAPEKLFF | TGTGCCATCAGTGAGTCGTTGGCACCTGAAAAACTGTTTTTT
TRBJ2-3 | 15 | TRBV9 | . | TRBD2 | CASSAGLPSTDTQYF | TGTGCCAGCAGCGCGGGACTACCTAGCACAGATACGCAGTATTTT
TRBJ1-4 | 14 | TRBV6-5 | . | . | CASSQVPTNEKLFF | TGTGCCAGCAGCCAGGTCCCAACTAATGAAAAACTGTTTTTT
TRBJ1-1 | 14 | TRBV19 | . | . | CASSMGPGSTEAFF | TGTGCCAGTAGTATGGGTCCAGGATCGACTGAAGCTTTCTTT
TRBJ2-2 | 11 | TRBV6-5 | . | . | CASTQDGELFF | TGTGCCAGCACGCAGGACGGGGAGCTGTTTTTT
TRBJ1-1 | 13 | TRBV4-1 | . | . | CASSHQENTEAFF | TGCGCCAGCAGCCATCAGGAGAACACTGAAGCTTTCTTT